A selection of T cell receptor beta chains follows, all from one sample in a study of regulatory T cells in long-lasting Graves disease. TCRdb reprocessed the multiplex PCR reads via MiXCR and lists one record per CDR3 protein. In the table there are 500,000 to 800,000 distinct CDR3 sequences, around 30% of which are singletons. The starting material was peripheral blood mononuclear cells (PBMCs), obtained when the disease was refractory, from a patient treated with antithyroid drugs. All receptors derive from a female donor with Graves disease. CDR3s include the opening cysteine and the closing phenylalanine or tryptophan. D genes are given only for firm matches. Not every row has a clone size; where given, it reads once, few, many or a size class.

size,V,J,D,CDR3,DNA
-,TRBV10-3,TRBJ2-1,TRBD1,CAISESGQGAREQFF,TGTGCCATCAGTGAGTCGGGACAGGGGGCGCGTGAGCAGTTCTTC
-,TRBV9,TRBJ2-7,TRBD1,CASSPLGTGTEQYF,TGTGCCAGCAGCCCCCTCGGGACAGGGACCGAGCAGTACTTC
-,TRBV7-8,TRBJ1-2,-,CASSPGGRDYGYTF,TGTGCCAGCAGCCCGGGGGGAAGGGACTATGGCTACACCTTC
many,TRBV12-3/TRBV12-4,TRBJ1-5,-,CASSLSGTINQPQHF,TGTGCCAGCAGTTTATCAGGGACGATCAATCAGCCCCAGCATTTT
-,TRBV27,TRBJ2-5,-,CASKRFSGQETQYF,TGTGCCAGCAAGAGGTTTAGCGGACAAGAGACCCAGTACTTC
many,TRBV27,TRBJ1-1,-,CASSSGVGTEAFF,TGTGCCAGCAGCTCGGGGGTGGGCACTGAAGCTTTCTTT
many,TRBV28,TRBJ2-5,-,CASSRTQGVQETQYF,TGTGCCAGCAGTCGTACACAGGGAGTCCAAGAGACCCAGTACTTC
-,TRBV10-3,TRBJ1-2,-,CAISESIKAELYGYTF,TGTGCCATCAGTGAGTCGATCAAGGCGGAGCTCTATGGCTACACCTTC
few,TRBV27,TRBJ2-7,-,CASSYAGGTGSYEQYF,TGTGCCAGCAGTTACGCGGGGGGGACAGGGTCTTACGAGCAGTACTTC
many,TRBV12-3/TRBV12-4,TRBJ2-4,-,CASSLAGLAKNIQYF,TGTGCCAGCAGTTTAGCCGGACTAGCCAAAAACATTCAGTACTTC
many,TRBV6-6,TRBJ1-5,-,CASSYSPQGNQPQHF,TGTGCCAGCAGTTACTCGCCGCAGGGGAATCAGCCCCAGCATTTT
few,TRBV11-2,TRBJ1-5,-,CASSLTNSENQPQHF,TGTGCCAGCAGCCTAACCAACAGCGAAAATCAGCCCCAGCATTTT
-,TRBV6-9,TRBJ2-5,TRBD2,CASSYQGGAGGYQETQYF,TGTGCCAGCAGTTACCAGGGGGGCGCGGGAGGGTACCAAGAGACCCAGTACTTC
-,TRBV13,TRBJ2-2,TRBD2,CASSIGLAGWTGELFF,TGTGCCAGCAGCATAGGACTAGCGGGTTGGACCGGGGAGCTGTTTTTT
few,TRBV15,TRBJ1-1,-,CATSRQVNTEAFF,TGTGCCACCAGCAGACAGGTGAACACTGAAGCTTTCTTT
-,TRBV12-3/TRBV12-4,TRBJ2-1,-,CASSFGQPYNEQFF,TGTGCCAGCAGTTTTGGTCAACCATACAATGAGCAGTTCTTC
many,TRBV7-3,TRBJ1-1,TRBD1,CASSKDRGYHEAFF,TGTGCCAGCAGCAAGGACAGGGGGTACCATGAAGCTTTCTTT
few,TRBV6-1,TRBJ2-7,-,CASSENLIQGITYEQYF,TGTGCCAGCAGTGAAAATCTGATACAGGGAATCACCTACGAGCAGTACTTC
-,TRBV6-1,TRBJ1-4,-,CASSQRQANEKLFF,TGTGCCAGCAGTCAACGACAGGCCAATGAAAAACTGTTTTTT
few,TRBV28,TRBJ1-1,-,CASRSGITEAFF,TGTGCCAGCAGGTCGGGGATCACTGAAGCTTTCTTT
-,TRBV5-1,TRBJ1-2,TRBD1,CASSEGGADYGYTF,TGCGCCAGCAGCGAAGGGGGCGCGGACTATGGCTACACCTTC
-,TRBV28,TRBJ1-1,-,CASSAGRRTEAFF,TGTGCCAGCAGTGCGGGGAGGAGGACTGAAGCTTTCTTT
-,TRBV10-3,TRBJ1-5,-,CAISERGDTSMPQHF,TGTGCCATCAGTGAGAGGGGGGACACGTCTATGCCCCAGCATTTT
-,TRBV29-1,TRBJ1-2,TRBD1,CSVKGQGSGYTF,TGCAGCGTGAAAGGACAGGGAAGCGGCTACACCTTC
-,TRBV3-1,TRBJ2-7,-,CASSQDVSFSEQYF,TGTGCCAGCAGCCAAGATGTGTCCTTCAGCGAGCAGTACTTC
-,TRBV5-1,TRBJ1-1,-,CASSLIMQGDTEAFF,TGCGCCAGCAGCTTGATCATGCAGGGCGACACTGAAGCTTTCTTT